These T cell receptor beta chains were read from a single sample in a study of shared clonotypes between healthy human individuals. Data came from immunoSEQ multiplex PCR; TCRdb stores just in-frame clones and leaves some out. This repertoire shows about 380,000 clones, just over 95% found once; its top ten account for about 0.32%. The sample was memory CD8+ T cells sorted from blood. Receptor source: a man aged 30-40 years in good health. CDR3s include the opening cysteine and the closing phenylalanine or tryptophan. The order of the fields is V gene, CDR3 protein.

V gene: TRBV6-1; CDR3 protein: CASSRATYEQYF
V gene: TRBV4-2; CDR3 protein: CASSQGQGTKYGYTF
V gene: TRBV7-2; CDR3 protein: CASSLQGQGYEKLFF
V gene: TRBV10-3; CDR3 protein: CAISGQNTEAFF
V gene: TRBV4-2; CDR3 protein: CASSQKPGLAAYNEQFF
V gene: TRBV29-1; CDR3 protein: CSVATNNRGSGADTQYF
V gene: TRBV9; CDR3 protein: CASSPWGGSLNTEAFF
V gene: TRBV10-3; CDR3 protein: CAISESKGNQPQHF
V gene: TRBV13; CDR3 protein: CASSLVPVQAYEQYF
V gene: TRBV5-1; CDR3 protein: CASSLYSGRAGGKNIQYF
V gene: TRBV7-3; CDR3 protein: CASSLGVSSPLHF
V gene: TRBV28; CDR3 protein: CASCSFKGVKGSQPQHF
V gene: TRBV5-1; CDR3 protein: CASSFVGNEQFF
V gene: TRBV7-7; CDR3 protein: CASSLAGANTGELFF
V gene: TRBV30; CDR3 protein: CAWSAPGMSYTF
V gene: TRBV10-3; CDR3 protein: CAISGLSGGWTGELFF
V gene: TRBV9; CDR3 protein: CASSEGLRLAKDIQYF
V gene: TRBV10-3; CDR3 protein: CATGRTYEQYF
V gene: TRBV7-2; CDR3 protein: CASSLMGRPNQPQHF
V gene: TRBV5-1; CDR3 protein: CASSSGNTGELFF
V gene: TRBV6-5; CDR3 protein: CASSLFLKPYNEQFF
V gene: TRBV19; CDR3 protein: CASSTTEAFF
V gene: TRBV7-9; CDR3 protein: CASSYGPRGEQFF
V gene: TRBV11-2; CDR3 protein: CASRDSTDTQYF
V gene: TRBV2; CDR3 protein: CASSVAAGELFF
V gene: TRBV11-2; CDR3 protein: CASSLAGKDQYF
V gene: TRBV9; CDR3 protein: CASSVDVRTSGTDTQYF